Described below is a single T cell receptor beta chain sequence and its context. Its antigen is undetermined. The germline gene is not matched at one end of the junction; a read error may be the cause. Through a sample-barcoded 5' primer and a J-beta primer mix, a second PCR was run for roughly 6 to 12 cycles. Any given sample supplied a minimum of 3 million CDR3-containing paired-end reads. TCRdb re-called the 5' RACE reads through MiXCR, storing one row per CDR3 protein. Of 1.5 million to 2 million distinct CDR3 sequences in the sample, just under 50% are singletons; the top ten hold about 2.1%. This sample stems from a study of blood T cells in healthy people across ages. The CDR3 consists of 14 residues. The germline V gene has CDR1 SNHLY and CDR2 FYNNEI. General observations from the study: Naive CD4+ cells and diversity were both higher in long-lived donors than in aged donors. As age increased, TCR beta diversity per million T cells fell in a roughly linear fashion.

The sample comprised blood. The receptor comes from a middle-aged woman in good health. The rearrangement joins TRBV2 to TRBJ2-5; D unresolved. The J call is doubtful: the DNA matches TRBJ2-7 better. CDR3 in amino acids: CASREALGLYEQYF. CDR3 nucleotides: TGTGCCAGCAGGGAAGCGCTTGGGTTGTACGAGCAGTACTTC.